This T cell receptor (beta chain) was identified during a study of siplizumab effects on memory and regulatory T cells. This CDR3 comprises 17 residues. Trimming took off 5 bases at V and 0 bases at J, with 15 bases between the two ends. Germline V gene data show CDR1 as SGHRS and CDR2 as YFSETQ. Generated by immunoSEQ multiplex PCR, the TCRdb table keeps only in-frame clones and is missing some. The data contain fewer than 70,000 clones, about 87% of them singletons. Sequenced: Tregs sorted from blood. The TCR comes from a human donor in good health. The V and J genes are TRBV5-1 and TRBJ2-6; D may be TRBD1 (6 bases). CDR3 sequence: CASSYTGSHSGANVLTF. For the CDR3, the DNA is TGCGCCAGCAGTTATACAGGGTCTCACTCTGGGGCCAACGTCCTGACTTTC.